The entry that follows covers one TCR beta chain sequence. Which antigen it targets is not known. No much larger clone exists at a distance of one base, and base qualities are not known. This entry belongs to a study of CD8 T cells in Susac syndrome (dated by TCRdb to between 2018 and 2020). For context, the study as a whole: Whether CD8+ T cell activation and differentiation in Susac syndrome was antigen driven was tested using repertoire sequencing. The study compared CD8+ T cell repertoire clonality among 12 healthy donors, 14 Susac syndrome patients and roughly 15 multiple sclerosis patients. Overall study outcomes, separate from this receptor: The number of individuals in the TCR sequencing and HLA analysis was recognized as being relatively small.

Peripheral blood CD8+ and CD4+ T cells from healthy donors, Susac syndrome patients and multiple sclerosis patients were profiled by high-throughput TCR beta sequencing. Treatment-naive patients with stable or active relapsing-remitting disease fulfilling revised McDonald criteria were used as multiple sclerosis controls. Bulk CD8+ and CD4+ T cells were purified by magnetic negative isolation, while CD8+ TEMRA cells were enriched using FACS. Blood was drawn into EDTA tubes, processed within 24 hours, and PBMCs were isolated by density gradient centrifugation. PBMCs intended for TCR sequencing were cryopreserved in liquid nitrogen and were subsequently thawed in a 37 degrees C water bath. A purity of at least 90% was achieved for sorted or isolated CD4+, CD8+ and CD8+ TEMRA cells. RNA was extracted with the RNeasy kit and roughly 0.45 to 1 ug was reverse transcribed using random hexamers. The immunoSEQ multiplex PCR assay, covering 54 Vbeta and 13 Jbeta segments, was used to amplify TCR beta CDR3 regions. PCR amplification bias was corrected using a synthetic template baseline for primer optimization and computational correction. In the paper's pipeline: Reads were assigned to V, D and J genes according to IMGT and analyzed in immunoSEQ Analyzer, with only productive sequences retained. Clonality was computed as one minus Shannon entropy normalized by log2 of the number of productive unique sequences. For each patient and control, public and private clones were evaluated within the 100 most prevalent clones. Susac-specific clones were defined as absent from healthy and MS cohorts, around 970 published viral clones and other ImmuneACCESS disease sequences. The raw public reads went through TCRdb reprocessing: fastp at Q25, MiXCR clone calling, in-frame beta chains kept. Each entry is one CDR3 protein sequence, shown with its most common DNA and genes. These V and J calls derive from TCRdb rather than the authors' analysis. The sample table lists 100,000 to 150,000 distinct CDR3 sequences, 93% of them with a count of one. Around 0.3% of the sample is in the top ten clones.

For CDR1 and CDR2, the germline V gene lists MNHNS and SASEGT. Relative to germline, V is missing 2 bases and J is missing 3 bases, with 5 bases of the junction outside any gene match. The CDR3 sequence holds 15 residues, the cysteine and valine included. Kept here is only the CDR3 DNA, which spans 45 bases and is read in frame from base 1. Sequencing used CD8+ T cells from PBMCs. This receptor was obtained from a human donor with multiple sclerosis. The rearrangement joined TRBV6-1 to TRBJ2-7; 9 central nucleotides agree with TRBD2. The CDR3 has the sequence CASSELASGIYEQYV. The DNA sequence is TGTGCCAGCAGTGAACTGGCTAGCGGGATCTACGAGCAGTACGTC.